A selection of T cell receptor beta chains follows, all from one sample in a study of blood T cells in healthy people across ages. One entry per CDR3 protein, called by TCRdb with MiXCR from the 5' RACE reads. The profile shows around 790,000 distinct CDR3 sequences, 40% to 50% of them singletons. Sequenced material: blood. Receptors were obtained from a man aged 60-69 years in good health. The CDR3 runs from the conserved cysteine through the conserved F or W. Fields, in order: CDR3 protein, J gene, V gene, CDR3 length.

CASSTTGAKPQHF TRBJ1-5 TRBV6-5 13
CASSERTGGPYGYTF TRBJ1-2 TRBV9 15
CASSLAEPYEQYF - TRBV27 13
CASTPGLAGVQTQYF TRBJ2-5 TRBV6-2/TRBV6-3 15
CASSLQGGGYNEQFF TRBJ2-1 TRBV3-1 15
CASSLVGATSEKYF TRBJ2-5 TRBV7-9 14
CASSRDRQNTEAFF TRBJ1-1 TRBV4-3 14
CATSRDGQVRETQYF TRBJ2-5 TRBV15 15
CASSQATGGDSYNEQFF TRBJ2-1 TRBV7-9 17
CASSLAPQGPSNQPQHF TRBJ1-5 TRBV5-6 17
CSADRGLYEQYF TRBJ2-7 TRBV20-1 12
CSAVTGVYEQYF - TRBV29-1 12
CSAREAQLEIAFF TRBJ1-1 TRBV20-1 13
CASGRGSNEQYF - TRBV14 12
CASSFSGRYYNEQFF TRBJ2-1 TRBV12-3/TRBV12-4 15
CASSHLPSSGTVPYEQYF TRBJ2-7 TRBV4-3 18
CASSLSPGAYGYTF TRBJ1-2 TRBV28 14
CASSYSSRQGWTDTQYF TRBJ2-3 TRBV6-2/TRBV6-3 17
CASSQGPSGGYEQYF TRBJ2-7 TRBV14 15
CASSYLGHQETQYF TRBJ2-5 TRBV7-2 14
CASSSQGGASSPLHF TRBJ1-6 TRBV6-5 15
CASSTEGRTDTQYF TRBJ2-3 TRBV5-1 14